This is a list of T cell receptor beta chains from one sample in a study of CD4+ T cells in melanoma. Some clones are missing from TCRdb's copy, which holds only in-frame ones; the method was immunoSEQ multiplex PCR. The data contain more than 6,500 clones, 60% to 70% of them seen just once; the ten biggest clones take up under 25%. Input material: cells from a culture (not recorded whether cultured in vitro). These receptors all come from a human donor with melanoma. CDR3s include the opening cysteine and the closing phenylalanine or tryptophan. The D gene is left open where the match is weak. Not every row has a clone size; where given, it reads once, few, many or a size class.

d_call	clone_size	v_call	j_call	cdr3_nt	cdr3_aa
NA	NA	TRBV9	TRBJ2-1	TGTGCCAGCAGCGTAGAGCCAGGGGTGCCGAGAAAGTTCTTC	CASSVEPGVPRKFF
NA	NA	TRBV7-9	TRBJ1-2	TGTGCCAGCAGCTTCGGGGAACGTTCGTGGGGCTACACCTTC	CASSFGERSWGYTF
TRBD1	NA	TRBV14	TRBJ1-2	TGTGCCAGCAGCCAAGGAAGACTGGACAGGGGGATTGGTGGCTACACCTTC	CASSQGRLDRGIGGYTF
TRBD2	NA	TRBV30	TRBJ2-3	TGTGCCCGAAGGGACCGGGGGGGGTCAGATACGCAGTATTTT	CARRDRGGSDTQYF
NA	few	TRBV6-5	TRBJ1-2	TGTGCCAGCAGTTACTCAATAGGGGATTTGGATGGCTACACCTTC	CASSYSIGDLDGYTF
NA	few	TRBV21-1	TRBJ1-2	TGTGCCAGCAGCAGAGACAGGGTAAGCTATGGCTACACCTTC	CASSRDRVSYGYTF
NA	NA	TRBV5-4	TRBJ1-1	TGTGCCAGCAGCTTGCGTAGCTCCACTGAAGCTTTCTTT	CASSLRSSTEAFF
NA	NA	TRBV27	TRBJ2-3	TGTGCCAGCACCAGATGGGGCGCCGAATTCACAGATACGCAGTATTTT	CASTRWGAEFTDTQYF
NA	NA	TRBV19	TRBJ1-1	TGTGCCAGTAGTATAGATCCAGGGACCACTAAAGCTTTCTTT	CASSIDPGTTKAFF
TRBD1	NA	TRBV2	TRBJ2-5	TGTGCCAGCAGTTGGCCGGGACAGGGGCCAGCGGGGGCCGCCGGGGCCCAAGAGACCCAGTACTTC	CASSWPGQGPAGAAGAQETQYF
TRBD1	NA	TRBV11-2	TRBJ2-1	TGTGCCAGCAGCGTTCGGACAGGGCTGGATGAGCAGTTCTTC	CASSVRTGLDEQFF
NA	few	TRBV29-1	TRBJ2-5	TGCAGCGTTCTGCCTCCCATCGGGGAGGAGACCCAGTACTTC	CSVLPPIGEETQYF
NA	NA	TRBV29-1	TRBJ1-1	TGCAGCGCAACTCTGGGGGAAGCTTTCTTT	CSATLGEAFF
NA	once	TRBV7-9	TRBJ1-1	TGTGCCAGCAGCTTAGGGATAGGGGAAGCTTTCTTT	CASSLGIGEAFF
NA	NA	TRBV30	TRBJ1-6	TGTGCCTGGAGTGTAAATAATTCACCCCTCCACTTT	CAWSVNNSPLHF
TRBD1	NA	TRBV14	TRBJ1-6	TGTGCCAGCAGCCAGGCAGGGGGATCGGGGTCACCCCTCCACTTT	CASSQAGGSGSPLHF
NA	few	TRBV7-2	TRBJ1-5	TGTGCCAGCAGCTTAGCCTGGGCTCCTAGTCAGCCCCAGCATTTT	CASSLAWAPSQPQHF
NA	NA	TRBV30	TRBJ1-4	TGTGCCTGGAGTGTACGAGGGACCCCAAATGAAAAACTGTTTTTT	CAWSVRGTPNEKLFF
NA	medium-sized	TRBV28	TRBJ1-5	TGTGCCAGCAGTTCCCCCCAAGGGAGCCCGAATCAGCCCCAGCATTTT	CASSSPQGSPNQPQHF
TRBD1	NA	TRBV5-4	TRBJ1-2	TGTGCCAGCAGCTTGGTTGACAGGGAGGGTGGCTACACCTTC	CASSLVDREGGYTF
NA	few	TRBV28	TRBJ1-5	TGTGCCAGCAGCCCCCTGGCAGTTTTTCGCAATCAGCCCCAGCATTTT	CASSPLAVFRNQPQHF
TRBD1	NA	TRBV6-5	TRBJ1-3	TGTGCCAGCGGCTCACAGGGGACGAACACCATATATTTT	CASGSQGTNTIYF
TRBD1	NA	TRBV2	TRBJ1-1	TGTGCCAGCAGACAGGGGGAAGGGACTGAAGCTTTCTTT	CASRQGEGTEAFF
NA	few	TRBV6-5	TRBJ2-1	TGTGCCAGCAGTTACGGGGGTAAGAATGAGCAGTTCTTC	CASSYGGKNEQFF
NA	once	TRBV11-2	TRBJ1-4	TGTGCCAGCAGCTTCGGCGATTATGCAACTAATGAAAAACTGTTTTTT	CASSFGDYATNEKLFF
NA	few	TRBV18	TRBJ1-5	TGTGCCAGCTCACCACAGGCGCCTGAACTTAGCAATCAGCCCCAGCATTTT	CASSPQAPELSNQPQHF
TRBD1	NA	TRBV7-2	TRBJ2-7	TGTGCCAGCAGCCCACAGGGGAACTCCTACGAGCAGTACTTC	CASSPQGNSYEQYF
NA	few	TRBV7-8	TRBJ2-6	TGTGCCAGCAGCTCTCGAATGGATAGGTCTGGGGCCAACGTCCTGACTTTC	CASSSRMDRSGANVLTF
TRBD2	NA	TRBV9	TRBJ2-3	TGTGCCAGCAGCGACGGGGGGAACACAACAGATACGCAGTATTTT	CASSDGGNTTDTQYF